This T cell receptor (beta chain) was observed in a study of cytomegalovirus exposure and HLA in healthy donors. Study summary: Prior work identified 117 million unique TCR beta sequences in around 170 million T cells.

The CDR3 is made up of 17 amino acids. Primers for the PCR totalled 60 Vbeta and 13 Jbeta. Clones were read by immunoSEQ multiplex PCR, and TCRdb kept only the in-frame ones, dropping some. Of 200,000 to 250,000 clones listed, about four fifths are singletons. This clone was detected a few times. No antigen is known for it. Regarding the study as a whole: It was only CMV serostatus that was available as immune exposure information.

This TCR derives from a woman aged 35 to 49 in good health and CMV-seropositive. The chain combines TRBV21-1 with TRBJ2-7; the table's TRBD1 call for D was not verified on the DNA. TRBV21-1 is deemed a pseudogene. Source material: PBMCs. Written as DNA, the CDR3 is TGTGCCAGCAGCAAGGGGCATCCCGGGACAGGACCTTACGAGCAGTACTTC. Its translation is CASSKGHPGTGPYEQYF.